Listed below are T cell receptor beta chains from one sample, sequenced in a study of blood T cell repertoires in COVID-19. The method was immunoSEQ multiplex PCR; TCRdb's version includes in-frame clones alone and lacks a portion of them. The sample comprises 150,000 to 200,000 clones, 85% to 90% of which are singletons, and 4% to 5.5% rests with the top ten. Sequences were obtained from peripheral blood. These receptors all come from a human donor in a cohort sampled during active COVID-19. The CDR3 runs from the conserved cysteine through the conserved F or W. A D gene is named only where the DNA matches it firmly. Not all rows give a size; the values are once, few, many and, for expanded clones, a class.

TRBV3-1/TRBV3-2,NA,TRBJ2-1,NA,CASSPMQGLYNEQFF,TGTGCCAGCAGCCCCATGCAGGGCCTCTACAATGAGCAGTTCTTC
TRBV6-2/TRBV6-3,NA,TRBJ1-2,TRBD1,CASSWTGPYGYTF,TGTGCCAGCAGTTGGACAGGGCCCTATGGCTACACCTTC
TRBV3-1/TRBV3-2,NA,TRBJ2-2,NA,CASSPYSPTGELFF,TGTGCCAGCAGCCCCTACTCTCCCACCGGGGAGCTGTTTTTT
TRBV1,NA,TRBJ2-3,NA,CTSSHRSGSTDTQYF,TGCACCAGCAGCCATCGCAGCGGGAGCACAGATACGCAGTATTTT
TRBV30,NA,TRBJ2-7,TRBD1,CAGRGQGSGEQYF,TGTGCCGGGAGGGGACAGGGGTCCGGCGAGCAGTACTTC
TRBV5-4,NA,TRBJ2-1,NA,CASSPDSSSYNEQFF,TGTGCCAGCAGCCCGGACTCCAGCTCCTACAATGAGCAGTTCTTC
TRBV19,NA,TRBJ2-1,NA,CASIRVGGATNEQFF,TGTGCCAGTATCCGGGTGGGGGGGGCCACGAATGAGCAGTTCTTC
TRBV2,NA,TRBJ2-7,NA,CASRIRTYEQYF,TGTGCCAGCAGGATTAGAACTTACGAGCAGTACTTC
TRBV5-1,once,TRBJ2-3,NA,CASTGRPDTQYF,TGCGCCAGCACCGGGAGACCAGATACGCAGTATTTT
TRBV10-1,NA,TRBJ2-7,TRBD1,CASIDRGRGKTGRAYEQYF,TGCGCCAGCATCGACAGGGGAAGGGGTAAAACGGGGAGAGCCTACGAGCAGTACTTC
TRBV3-1/TRBV3-2,NA,TRBJ2-7,NA,CASSQLAGGDHEQYF,TGTGCCAGCAGCCAACTAGCCGGAGGTGACCACGAGCAGTACTTC
TRBV2,NA,TRBJ2-2,TRBD1,CASWTGNTGELFF,TGTGCCAGCTGGACAGGAAACACCGGGGAGCTGTTTTTT
TRBV19,NA,TRBJ1-3,NA,CASSIYTYGQANTIYF,TGTGCCAGTAGTATCTACACCTACGGACAAGCGAACACCATATATTTT
TRBV7-2,NA,TRBJ1-2,NA,CASSPRQDYGYTF,TGTGCCAGCAGCCCTAGACAGGACTATGGCTACACCTTC
TRBV5-1,once,TRBJ1-6,TRBD1,CASSPGQWGRNSPLHF,TGCGCCAGCAGCCCGGGACAGTGGGGAAGGAATTCACCCCTCCACTTT
TRBV27,once,TRBJ2-1,NA,CASSLWPGLVNEQFF,TGTGCCAGCAGTTTATGGCCGGGATTAGTCAATGAGCAGTTCTTC
TRBV7-6,NA,TRBJ2-5,NA,CASSLTALGEEETQYF,TGTGCCAGCAGCTTAACTGCCCTAGGGGAGGAAGAGACCCAGTACTTC
TRBV6-5,NA,TRBJ1-4,NA,CASSYSGGVGEKLFF,TGTGCCAGCAGTTACTCGGGAGGGGTAGGTGAAAAACTGTTTTTT
TRBV10-3,NA,TRBJ1-1,TRBD1,CAITGQMNTEAFF,TGTGCCATCACGGGACAGATGAACACTGAAGCTTTCTTT
TRBV5-4,NA,TRBJ1-2,NA,CASSWVGPLISGYTF,TGTGCCAGCAGCTGGGTGGGGCCACTAATCAGCGGCTACACCTTC
TRBV6-6,few,TRBJ1-5,NA,CASNPGQYNQPQHF,TGTGCCAGCAATCCTGGACAGTACAATCAGCCCCAGCATTTT
TRBV2,few,TRBJ1-4,TRBD1,CASSELGQGAEKLFF,TGTGCCAGCAGTGAACTGGGACAGGGGGCTGAAAAACTGTTTTTT
TRBV10-3,NA,TRBJ1-1,NA,CAISEDSSNTEAFF,TGTGCCATCAGTGAGGACAGCTCGAACACTGAAGCTTTCTTT
TRBV4-1,once,TRBJ1-2,TRBD1,CASSHGDRGASYGYTF,TGCGCCAGCAGCCATGGGGACAGGGGGGCGTCCTATGGCTACACCTTC
TRBV6-5,NA,TRBJ1-2,TRBD1,CASWQGAYGYTF,TGTGCCAGCTGGCAGGGGGCCTATGGCTACACCTTC
TRBV5-1,few,TRBJ2-1,TRBD2,CASSDPTSGGNSYNEQFF,TGCGCCAGCAGCGATCCGACTAGCGGGGGGAATTCCTACAATGAGCAGTTCTTC
TRBV19,NA,TRBJ1-4,NA,CASRMAATNEKLFF,TGTGCCAGTAGGATGGCGGCAACTAATGAAAAACTGTTTTTT
TRBV5-4,NA,TRBJ2-7,NA,CASSLERGGSYEQYF,TGTGCCAGCAGCTTGGAAAGGGGTGGCTCCTACGAGCAGTACTTC
TRBV7-2,NA,TRBJ2-3,TRBD2,CASSLTSGGTTDTQYF,TGTGCCAGCAGCTTAACTAGCGGGGGCACCACAGATACGCAGTATTTT
TRBV28,once,TRBJ2-7,NA,CASSLPFRHSHF,TGTGCCAGCAGTTTACCTTTCCGACACAGCCACTTC
TRBV27,NA,TRBJ2-2,NA,CASSPFAANTGELFF,TGTGCCAGCAGTCCGTTTGCGGCGAACACCGGGGAGCTGTTTTTT
TRBV5-4,once,TRBJ1-2,TRBD1,CASSLALGQGSDYGYTF,TGTGCCAGCAGCTTGGCTCTGGGACAGGGGTCCGACTATGGCTACACCTTC
TRBV19,NA,TRBJ2-7,TRBD1,CASSIDRDRGAYEQYF,TGTGCCAGTAGTATAGATCGGGACAGGGGAGCCTACGAGCAGTACTTC
TRBV28,few,TRBJ2-7,NA,CASVSLREQYF,TGTGCCTCAGTCTCTCTGCGGGAGCAGTACTTC
TRBV13,NA,TRBJ2-7,NA,CASSLGRGGTYEQYF,TGTGCCAGCAGCTTAGGCCGAGGGGGTACCTACGAGCAGTACTTC
TRBV4-1,NA,TRBJ2-7,TRBD1,CASSQGQADEQYF,TGCGCCAGCAGCCAGGGACAGGCCGACGAGCAGTACTTC
TRBV5-6,NA,TRBJ2-3,TRBD2,CASSLRLAGAVDTQYF,TGTGCCAGCAGTCTGAGACTAGCGGGAGCAGTGGATACGCAGTATTTT
TRBV27,NA,TRBJ1-2,NA,CASSLTGNGYGYTF,TGTGCCAGCAGTTTAACAGGGAACGGCTATGGCTACACCTTC
TRBV6-5,NA,TRBJ1-1,TRBD1,CASSSGDRQNTEAFF,TGTGCCAGCAGTTCCGGGGACAGACAGAACACTGAAGCTTTCTTT
TRBV5-1,NA,TRBJ1-6,NA,CASSLAGSTYNSPLHF,TGCGCCAGCAGCTTGGCGGGAAGCACCTATAATTCACCCCTCCACTTT
TRBV10-1,NA,TRBJ2-2,TRBD1,CASSEQAGGGGELFF,TGCGCCAGCAGTGAACAGGCAGGGGGCGGCGGGGAGCTGTTTTTT
TRBV5-1,NA,TRBJ2-3,TRBD2,CASRTRGAKDTQYF,TGCGCCAGCCGGACGCGGGGGGCGAAAGATACGCAGTATTTT
TRBV7-9,NA,TRBJ2-1,NA,CASSLDSFYSYNEQFF,TGTGCCAGCAGCTTAGACTCTTTCTACTCCTACAATGAGCAGTTCTTC
TRBV19,NA,TRBJ1-2,NA,CASSIAAIYGYTF,TGTGCCAGTAGTATAGCTGCGATCTATGGCTACACCTTC
TRBV30,NA,TRBJ1-5,NA,CAWSRAGGGNQPQHF,TGTGCCTGGAGTAGGGCAGGCGGGGGCAATCAGCCCCAGCATTTT
TRBV25-1,NA,TRBJ2-7,NA,CASSDPRRQYF,TGTGCCAGCAGTGACCCCCGGAGGCAGTACTTC
TRBV7-7,NA,TRBJ1-2,TRBD1,CASSLTAITSADRGQGYTF,TGTGCTAGCAGCTTAACCGCCATCACCTCAGCCGACAGGGGGCAGGGCTACACCTTC
TRBV11-2,NA,TRBJ2-7,TRBD1,CASSRTGDRERGQYF,TGTGCCAGCAGCCGGACGGGGGACAGGGAAAGGGGGCAGTACTTC
TRBV2,NA,TRBJ1-2,NA,CASSEQGYGYTF,TGTGCCAGCAGTGAACAGGGCTATGGCTACACCTTC